This T cell receptor beta chain originates from a study of T cells in Graves' hyperthyroidism and ophthalmopathy. Uncontrolled infection, other autoimmune disease, pregnancy or lactation barred patients from enrollment. Orbital computed tomography, thyroid ultrasound, serum thyroxine and TRAb, and clinical symptoms together informed the diagnoses. Fresh peripheral blood, roughly 10 ml of it, supplied the PBMCs. The V end was cut by 0 bases, the J end by 7 bases, with 12 bases between. The CDR3 sequence is 15 residues long. Germline CDR1 is LGHNA and CDR2 is YNFKEQ. There were TCR beta CDR3 regions amplified from RNA transcripts. HTBI primers drove first-round RT-PCR of the TCR CDR3. TCRdb reanalysed the multiplex PCR reads using MiXCR and keeps one entry per CDR3 protein. The data contain about 680,000 distinct CDR3 sequences, just over 35% of them singletons.

The receptor's source is a woman aged 35 to 49 with Graves' hyperthyroidism. The sample was blood. This chain links TRBV4-2 with TRBJ2-2; D unresolved. CDR3 coding DNA: TGTGCCAGCAGCCAAGATTTAGACCCGAACGGGGAGCTGTTTTTT. Amino acid sequence: CASSQDLDPNGELFF.